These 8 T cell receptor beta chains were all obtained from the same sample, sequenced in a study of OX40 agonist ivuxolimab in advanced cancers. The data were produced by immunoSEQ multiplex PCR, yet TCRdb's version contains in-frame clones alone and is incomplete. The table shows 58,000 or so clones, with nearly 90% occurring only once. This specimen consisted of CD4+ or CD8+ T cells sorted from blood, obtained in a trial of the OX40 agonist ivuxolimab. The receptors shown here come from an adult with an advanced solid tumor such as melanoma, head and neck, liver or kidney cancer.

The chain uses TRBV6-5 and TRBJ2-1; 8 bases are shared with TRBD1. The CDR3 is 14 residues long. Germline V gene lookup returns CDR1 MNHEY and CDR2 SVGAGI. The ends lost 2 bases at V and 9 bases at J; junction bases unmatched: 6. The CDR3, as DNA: TGTGCCAGCAGTTACCTCACAGGGGGGAGTGAGCAGTTCTTC. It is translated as CASSYLTGGSEQFF.

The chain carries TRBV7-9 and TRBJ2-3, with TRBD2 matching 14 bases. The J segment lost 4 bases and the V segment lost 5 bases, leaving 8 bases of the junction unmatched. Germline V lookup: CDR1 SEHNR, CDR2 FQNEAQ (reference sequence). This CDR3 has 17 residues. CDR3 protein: CASSPGQGLAGADTQYF. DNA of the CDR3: TGTGCCAGCAGCCCGGGCCAGGGACTAGCGGGGGCAGATACGCAGTATTTT.

The CDR3 sequence is CASSYFREQEKLFF. CDR3 in DNA: TGTGCCAGCAGTTATTTTAGGGAACAGGAAAAACTGTTTTTT. This chain uses TRBV6-6 with TRBJ1-4, with D unresolved. Between the trimmed V and J ends, which lost 3 bases and 8 bases, there was a span of 13 bases. Germline-derived CDR1 and CDR2 are MNHNY and SVGAGI (reference sequence). The CDR3 is 14 amino acids.

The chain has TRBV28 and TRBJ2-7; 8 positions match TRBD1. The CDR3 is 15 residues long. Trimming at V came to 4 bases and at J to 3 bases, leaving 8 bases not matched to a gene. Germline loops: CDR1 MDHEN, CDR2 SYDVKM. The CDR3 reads CASSSPRQGFYEQYF. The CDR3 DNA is TGTGCCAGCAGTTCCCCGAGACAGGGGTTCTACGAGCAGTACTTC.

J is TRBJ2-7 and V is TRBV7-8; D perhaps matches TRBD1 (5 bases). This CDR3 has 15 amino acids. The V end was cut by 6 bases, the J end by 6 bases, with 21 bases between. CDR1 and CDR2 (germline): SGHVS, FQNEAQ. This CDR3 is CASSYTLGLEFEQYF. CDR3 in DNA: TGTGCCAGCAGTTACACCCTGGGGCTAGAGTTCGAGCAGTACTTC.

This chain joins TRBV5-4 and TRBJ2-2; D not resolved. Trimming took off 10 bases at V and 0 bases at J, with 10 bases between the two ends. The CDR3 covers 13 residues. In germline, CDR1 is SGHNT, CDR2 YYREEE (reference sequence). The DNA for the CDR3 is TGTGCCGTCGACGGCGCGAACACCGGGGAGCTGTTTTTT. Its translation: CAVDGANTGELFF.

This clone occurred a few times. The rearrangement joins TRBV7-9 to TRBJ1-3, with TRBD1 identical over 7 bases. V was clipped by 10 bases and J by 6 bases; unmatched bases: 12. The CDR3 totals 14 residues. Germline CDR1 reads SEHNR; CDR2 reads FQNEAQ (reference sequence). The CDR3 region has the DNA TGTGCCATCAACAGGGGAAGGAACGAAAACACCATATATTTT. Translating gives CAINRGRNENTIYF.

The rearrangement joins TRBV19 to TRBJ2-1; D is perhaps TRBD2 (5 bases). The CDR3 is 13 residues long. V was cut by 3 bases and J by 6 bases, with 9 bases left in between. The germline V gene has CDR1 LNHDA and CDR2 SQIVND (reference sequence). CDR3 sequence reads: CASSMVGSNEQFF. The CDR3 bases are TGTGCCAGTAGTATGGTAGGGAGCAATGAGCAGTTCTTC.